These T cell receptor beta chains were read from a single sample in a study of OX40 agonist ivuxolimab in advanced cancers. Here immunoSEQ multiplex PCR was the method, and the copy in TCRdb shows in-frame clones only, minus some. Of 75,000 to 100,000 clones in the sample, under 85% were seen once. The specimen comprised CD4+ or CD8+ T cells sorted from blood, sampled in a trial of the OX40 agonist ivuxolimab. The receptors stem from an adult with an advanced solid tumor such as melanoma, head and neck, liver or kidney cancer. Each CDR3 is given with its conserved first and last residue. A D gene is named only where the DNA matches it firmly. Some rows mark clone size as missing; the rest say once, few, many or name a class of expanded clone.

j_call: TRBJ2-2; d_call: -; v_call: TRBV6-6; clone_size: -; cdr3_aa: CASRRTANTGELFF; cdr3_nt: TGTGCCAGCAGGAGGACAGCGAACACCGGGGAGCTGTTTTTT
j_call: TRBJ2-3; d_call: -; v_call: TRBV7-9; clone_size: once; cdr3_aa: CASSLREDTQYF; cdr3_nt: TGTGCCAGCAGCTTACGTGAGGATACGCAGTATTTT
j_call: TRBJ1-5; d_call: TRBD1; v_call: TRBV10-1; clone_size: few; cdr3_aa: CASTGGSNQPQHF; cdr3_nt: TGCGCCAGTACAGGGGGCAGCAATCAGCCCCAGCATTTT
j_call: TRBJ2-7; d_call: TRBD1; v_call: TRBV7-8; clone_size: -; cdr3_aa: CASSWGQVTYEQYF; cdr3_nt: TGTGCCAGCAGCTGGGGACAGGTTACCTACGAGCAGTACTTC
j_call: TRBJ2-5; d_call: TRBD1; v_call: TRBV7-6; clone_size: -; cdr3_aa: CASSLGGDSRQETQYF; cdr3_nt: TGTGCCAGCAGCTTAGGTGGGGACAGCCGCCAAGAGACCCAGTACTTC
j_call: TRBJ2-4; d_call: TRBD1; v_call: TRBV5-6; clone_size: -; cdr3_aa: CASSFVGQGKNIQYF; cdr3_nt: TGTGCCAGCAGCTTTGTAGGACAGGGGAAAAACATTCAGTACTTC
j_call: TRBJ1-2; d_call: -; v_call: TRBV29-1; clone_size: -; cdr3_aa: CSVGLGAGYGYTF; cdr3_nt: TGCAGCGTTGGATTGGGGGCCGGATATGGCTACACCTTC
j_call: TRBJ2-3; d_call: -; v_call: TRBV10-3; clone_size: -; cdr3_aa: CAISPQGSTDTQYF; cdr3_nt: TGTGCCATCTCCCCCCAAGGGAGCACAGATACGCAGTATTTT
j_call: TRBJ2-7; d_call: -; v_call: TRBV7-8; clone_size: -; cdr3_aa: CASSLSLQLEQYF; cdr3_nt: TGTGCCAGCAGCTTATCATTACAACTCGAGCAGTACTTC
j_call: TRBJ2-3; d_call: TRBD2; v_call: TRBV9; clone_size: few; cdr3_aa: CASSVPSGGVDTQYF; cdr3_nt: TGTGCCAGCAGCGTTCCTAGCGGGGGGGTAGATACGCAGTATTTT
j_call: TRBJ2-3; d_call: -; v_call: TRBV5-1; clone_size: -; cdr3_aa: CASSLQGGGDTQYF; cdr3_nt: TGCGCCAGCAGCTTACAGGGCGGGGGAGATACGCAGTATTTT